Many counts were recorded for the clone carrying this T cell receptor beta chain. Its antigen is undetermined. The CDR3 has 15 residues. V was trimmed by 6 bases and J by 0 bases, leaving 11 bases between them. This sample was taken from a study of T cells in Graves' hyperthyroidism and ophthalmopathy. TCR beta CDR3 regions were amplified from RNA transcripts. Researchers ran a first-round RT-PCR on the TCR CDR3 using the HTBI primer set. TCRdb independently ran MiXCR on the multiplex PCR reads; one entry per CDR3 protein. The data hold approximately 600,000 distinct CDR3 sequences, with 11% to 15% observed a single time. Study outcomes and limitations: Blood shared most expanded thyroid clonotypes above 0.001.

The sequence was collected from a woman between 25 and 40 years old with Graves' hyperthyroidism that later progressed to Graves' ophthalmopathy. The J gene is TRBJ1-4, the V gene TRBV12-3 or TRBV12-4, with D possibly matching TRBD1 (6 bases). Sequenced: blood. Here the CDR3 DNA reads TGTGCCAGCAGACGGACAGCTGCAACTAATGAAAAACTGTTTTTT. This translates into CASRRTAATNEKLFF.